This is a list of T cell receptor beta chains from one sample in a study of cytomegalovirus exposure and HLA in healthy donors. The assay was immunoSEQ multiplex PCR, and TCRdb's table has in-frame clones only and misses some. The table has hundreds of thousands of clones, approximately 80% seen once. Sequencing used PBMCs. The receptor source for this set is a boy aged 2 to 10 in good health and CMV-seronegative. The CDR3 runs from the conserved cysteine through the conserved F or W. The order of the fields is D gene, V gene, CDR3 length, J gene, clone size, CDR3 protein, CDR3 DNA. A D gene is named only where the DNA matches it firmly. Only some rows state a clone size, as once, few, many or a class for expanded clones.

.	TRBV4-1	17	TRBJ1-3	.	CASSQEAQGGSGNTIYF	TGCGCCAGCAGCCAAGAGGCCCAAGGGGGCTCTGGAAACACCATATATTTT
TRBD1	TRBV7-7	16	TRBJ2-6	.	CASSPGTGTGANVLTF	TGTGCTAGCAGCCCTGGGACAGGGACTGGGGCCAACGTCCTGACTTTC
.	TRBV7-9	13	TRBJ2-7	.	CASSGPGAYEQYF	TGTGCCAGCAGCGGCCCCGGGGCCTACGAGCAGTACTTC
TRBD1	TRBV19	14	TRBJ1-1	.	CASSMGQGRTEAFF	TGTGCCAGTAGTATGGGACAGGGGAGGACTGAAGCTTTCTTT
TRBD2	TRBV7-3	16	TRBJ2-3	.	CASSLSASGGADTQYF	TGTGCCAGCAGCTTATCGGCTAGCGGGGGTGCAGATACGCAGTATTTT
.	TRBV11-2	15	TRBJ2-7	.	CASSLFRGGGYEQYF	TGTGCCAGCAGCTTATTCAGGGGCGGTGGCTACGAGCAGTACTTC
.	TRBV30	15	TRBJ1-4	few	CAWSAMGRGNEKLFF	TGTGCCTGGAGTGCCATGGGACGGGGGAATGAAAAACTGTTTTTT
TRBD1	TRBV30	15	TRBJ1-2	.	CAWSLGQGARGGYTF	TGTGCCTGGAGTTTAGGTCAGGGGGCTCGTGGAGGCTACACCTTC
.	TRBV6-5	15	TRBJ1-2	.	CASTRGGQTSYGYTF	TGTGCCAGCACTAGAGGAGGGCAAACCTCTTACGGCTACACCTTC
.	TRBV2	13	TRBJ1-2	few	CASQQGGAGGYTF	TGTGCCAGCCAACAGGGAGGGGCTGGGGGCTACACCTTC
.	TRBV5-5	14	TRBJ1-1	.	CASTLGVGHTEAFF	TGTGCCAGCACATTAGGGGTTGGTCACACTGAAGCTTTCTTT
TRBD1	TRBV28	14	TRBJ1-2	.	CASSDYRGNYGYTF	TGTGCCAGCAGTGATTACAGGGGCAACTATGGCTACACCTTC